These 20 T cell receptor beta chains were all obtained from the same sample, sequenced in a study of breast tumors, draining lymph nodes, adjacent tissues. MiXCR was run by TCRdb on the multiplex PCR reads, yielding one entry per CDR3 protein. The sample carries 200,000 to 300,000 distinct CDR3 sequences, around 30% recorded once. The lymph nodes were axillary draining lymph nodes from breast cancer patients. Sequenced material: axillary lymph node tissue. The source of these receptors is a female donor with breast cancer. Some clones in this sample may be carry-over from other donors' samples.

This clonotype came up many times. CDR3 bases: TGTGCCAGCAGCCCCCCACTAGCGGTACAAGAGACCCAGTACTTC. It codes for CASSPPLAVQETQYF. The chain carries TRBV7-6 and TRBJ2-5, with 8 nucleotides matching TRBD2. V lost 5 bases to trimming and J lost 2 bases; unmatched junction nucleotides: 7. The CDR3 length is 15 residues. Per the germline V gene, CDR1 is SGHVS and CDR2 is FNYEAQ.

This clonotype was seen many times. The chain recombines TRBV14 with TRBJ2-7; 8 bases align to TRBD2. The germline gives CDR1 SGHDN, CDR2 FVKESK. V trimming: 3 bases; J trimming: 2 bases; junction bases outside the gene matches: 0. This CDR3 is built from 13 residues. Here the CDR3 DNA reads TGTGCCAGCAGCCAGGGACTAGCCTACGAGCAGTACTTC. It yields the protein CASSQGLAYEQYF.

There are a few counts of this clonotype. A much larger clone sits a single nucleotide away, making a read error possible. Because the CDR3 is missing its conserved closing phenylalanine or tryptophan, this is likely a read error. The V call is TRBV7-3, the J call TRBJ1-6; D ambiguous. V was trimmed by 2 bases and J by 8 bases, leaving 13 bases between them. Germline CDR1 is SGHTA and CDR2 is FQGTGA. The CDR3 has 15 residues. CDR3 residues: CASSLRSTYDSPLHS. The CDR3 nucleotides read TGTGCCAGCAGCTTACGTTCTACTTATGATTCACCCCTCCACTCT.

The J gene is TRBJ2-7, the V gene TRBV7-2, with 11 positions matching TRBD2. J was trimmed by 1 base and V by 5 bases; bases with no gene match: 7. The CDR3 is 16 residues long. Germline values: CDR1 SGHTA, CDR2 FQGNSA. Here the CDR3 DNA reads TGTGCCAGCAGCCAATTCCCTAGCGGGAGGTCCTACGAGCAGTACTTC. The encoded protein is CASSQFPSGRSYEQYF.

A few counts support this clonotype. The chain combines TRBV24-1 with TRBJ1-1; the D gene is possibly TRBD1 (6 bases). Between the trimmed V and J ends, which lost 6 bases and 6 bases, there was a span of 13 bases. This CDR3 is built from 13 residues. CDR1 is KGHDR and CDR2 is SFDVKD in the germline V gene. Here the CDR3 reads CATSRPGAAEAFF. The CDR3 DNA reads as TGTGCCACCAGTCGACCGGGGGCGGCTGAAGCTTTCTTT.

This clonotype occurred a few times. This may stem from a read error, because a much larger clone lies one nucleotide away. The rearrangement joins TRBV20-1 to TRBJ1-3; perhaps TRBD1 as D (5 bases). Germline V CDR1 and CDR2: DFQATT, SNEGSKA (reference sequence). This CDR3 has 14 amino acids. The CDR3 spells CSASPPGTGTTIYF. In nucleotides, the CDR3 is TGCAGTGCTAGTCCCCCAGGGACTGGAACCACCATATATTTT.

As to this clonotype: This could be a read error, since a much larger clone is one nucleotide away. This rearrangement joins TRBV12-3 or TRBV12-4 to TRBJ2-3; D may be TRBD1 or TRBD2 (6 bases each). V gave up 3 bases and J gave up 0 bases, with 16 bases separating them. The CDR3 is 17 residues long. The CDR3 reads CASSLGGGTPSTDTQYF. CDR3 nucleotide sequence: TGTGCCAGCAGTTTGGGTGGCGGGACACCTAGCACAGATACGCAGTATTTT.

The DNA of the CDR3 is TGTGCCAGCAGCCACATGGGAAATCAGCCCCAGCATTTT. Its translation is CASSHMGNQPQHF. The V and J genes are TRBV6-2 or TRBV6-3 and TRBJ1-5, with no clear D. The CDR3 contains 13 residues. Trimming removed 6 bases at V and 4 bases at J, with 10 bases between. CDR1 is MNHEY and CDR2 is SVGEGT in the germline V gene.

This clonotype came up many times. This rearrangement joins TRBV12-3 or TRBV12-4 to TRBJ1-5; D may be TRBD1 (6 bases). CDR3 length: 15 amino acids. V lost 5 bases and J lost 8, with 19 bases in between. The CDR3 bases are TGTGCCAGCAGTACAGGGTGGAACGGGGTGGAGCCCCAGCATTTT. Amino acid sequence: CASSTGWNGVEPQHF.

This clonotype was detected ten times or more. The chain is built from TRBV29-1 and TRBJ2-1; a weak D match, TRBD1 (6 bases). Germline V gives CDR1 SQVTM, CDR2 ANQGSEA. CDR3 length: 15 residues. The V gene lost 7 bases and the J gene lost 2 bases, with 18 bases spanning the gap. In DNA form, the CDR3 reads TGCAGCGCCCGCACAGGGCAACACCCCTACAATGAGCAGTTCTTC. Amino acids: CSARTGQHPYNEQFF.

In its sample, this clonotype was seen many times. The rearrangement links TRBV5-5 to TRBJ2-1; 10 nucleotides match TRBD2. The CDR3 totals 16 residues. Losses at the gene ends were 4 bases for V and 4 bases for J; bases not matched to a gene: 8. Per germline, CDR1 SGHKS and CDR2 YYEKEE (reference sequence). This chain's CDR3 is CASSASSGRRYNEQFF. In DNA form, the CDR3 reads TGTGCCAGCAGCGCCAGTAGCGGGAGGAGGTACAATGAGCAGTTCTTC.

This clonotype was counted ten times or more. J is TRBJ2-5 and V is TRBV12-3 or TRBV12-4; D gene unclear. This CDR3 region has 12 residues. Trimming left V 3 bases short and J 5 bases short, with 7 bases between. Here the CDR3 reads CASSFPGETQYF. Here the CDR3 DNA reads TGTGCCAGCAGTTTTCCCGGCGAGACCCAGTACTTC.

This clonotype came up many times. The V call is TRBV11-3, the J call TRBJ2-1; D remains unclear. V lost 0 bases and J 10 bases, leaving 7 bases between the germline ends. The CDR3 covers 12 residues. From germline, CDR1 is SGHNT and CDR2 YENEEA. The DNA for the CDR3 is TGTGCCAGCAGCTTAGACCGGCGGGAGCAGTTCTTC. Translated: CASSLDRREQFF.

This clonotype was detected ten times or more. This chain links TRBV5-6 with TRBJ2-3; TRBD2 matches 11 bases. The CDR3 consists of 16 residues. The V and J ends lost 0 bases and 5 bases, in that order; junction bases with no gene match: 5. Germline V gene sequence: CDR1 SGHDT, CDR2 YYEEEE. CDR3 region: CASSLGLAGKGDTQYF. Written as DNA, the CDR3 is TGTGCCAGCAGCTTGGGACTAGCGGGAAAGGGAGATACGCAGTATTTT.

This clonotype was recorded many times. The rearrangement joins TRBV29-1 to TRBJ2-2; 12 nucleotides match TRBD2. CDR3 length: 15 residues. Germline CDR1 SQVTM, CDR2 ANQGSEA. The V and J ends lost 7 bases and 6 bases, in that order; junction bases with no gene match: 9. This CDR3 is CSAGSLAGGSGELFF. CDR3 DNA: TGCAGCGCGGGATCTCTAGCGGGAGGGTCCGGGGAGCTGTTTTTT.

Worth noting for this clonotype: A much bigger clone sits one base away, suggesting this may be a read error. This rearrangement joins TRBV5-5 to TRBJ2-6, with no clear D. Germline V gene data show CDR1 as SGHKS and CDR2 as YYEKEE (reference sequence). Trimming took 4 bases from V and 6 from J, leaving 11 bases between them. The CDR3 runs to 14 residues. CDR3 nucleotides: TGTGCCAGCAGCGCCCAGTCGGCGGCCAACGTCCTGACTTTC. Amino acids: CASSAQSAANVLTF.

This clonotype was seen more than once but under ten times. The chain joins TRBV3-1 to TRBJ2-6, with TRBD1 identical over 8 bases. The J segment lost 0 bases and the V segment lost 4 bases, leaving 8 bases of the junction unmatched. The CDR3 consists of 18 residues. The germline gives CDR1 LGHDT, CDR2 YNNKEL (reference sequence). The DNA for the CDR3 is TGTGCCAGCAGCCGCTTAGACAGGGGTACCTCTGGGGCCAACGTCCTGACTTTC. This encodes CASSRLDRGTSGANVLTF.

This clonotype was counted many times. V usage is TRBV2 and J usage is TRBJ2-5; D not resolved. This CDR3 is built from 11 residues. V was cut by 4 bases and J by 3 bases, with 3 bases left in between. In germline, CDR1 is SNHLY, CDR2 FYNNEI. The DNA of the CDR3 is TGTGCCAGCAGTGTAGAAGAGACCCAGTACTTC. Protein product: CASSVEETQYF.

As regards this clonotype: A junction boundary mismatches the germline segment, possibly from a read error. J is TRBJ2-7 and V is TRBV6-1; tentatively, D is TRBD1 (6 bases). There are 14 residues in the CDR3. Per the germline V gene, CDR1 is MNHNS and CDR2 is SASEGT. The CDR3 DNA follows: TGTGCCAGCAGTCAAGCGGCACAGGGCTACGAGCAGTACTTC. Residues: CASSQAAQGYEQYF.

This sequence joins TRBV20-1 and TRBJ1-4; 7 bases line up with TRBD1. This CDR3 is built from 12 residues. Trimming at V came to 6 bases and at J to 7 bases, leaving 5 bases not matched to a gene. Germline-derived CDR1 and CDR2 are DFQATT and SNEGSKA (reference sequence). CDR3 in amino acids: CSASTGTEKLFF. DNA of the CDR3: TGCAGTGCCTCGACAGGGACTGAAAAACTGTTTTTT.